The 24 T cell receptor beta chains presented below share a single source sample, sequenced in a study of CD8 T cells in ankylosing spondylitis. MiXCR, run by TCRdb on the 5' RACE reads, gives a single entry per CDR3 protein. Of over 150,000 distinct CDR3 sequences listed, 18% are singletons. Sequencing was performed on blood, either unsorted or a sorted T cell fraction (not recorded which). Every receptor here comes from a male donor aged 5 to 29 with ankylosing spondylitis or in good health (not recorded which).

The chain couples TRBV29-1 to TRBJ2-7, with D unclear. Germline CDR1 SQVTM, CDR2 ANQGSEA. This CDR3 is 8 amino acids long. CDR3 residues: CGIYEQYF. The CDR3 DNA is TGCGGGATTTACGAGCAGTACTTC.

The chain recombines TRBV25-1 with TRBJ2-2, with 10 bases aligning to TRBD2. V trimming: 1 base; J trimming: 1 base; junction bases outside the gene matches: 3. CDR3 size: 17 residues. The germline gives CDR1 MGHDK, CDR2 SYGVNS. The CDR3 loop is CASSESLAGVNTGELFF. CDR3 bases: TGTGCCAGCAGTGAATCGCTAGCGGGAGTGAACACCGGGGAGCTGTTTTTT.

This clonotype showed up many times. The genes are TRBV12-3 or TRBV12-4 and TRBJ2-7, with no clear D. The length of the CDR3 is 15 residues. Deletions cut 5 bases from V and 2 bases from J, with 16 bases between. CDR3 coding DNA: TGTGCCAGCAGTAAACCGACGGCGTCCACCTACGAGCAGTACTTC. Translating it yields CASSKPTASTYEQYF.

This clonotype occurred many times. The chain uses TRBV20-1 and TRBJ1-5, with D possibly being TRBD1 (5 bases). The CDR3 spans 14 residues. Trimming shortened V by 2 bases and J by 1 base, and 9 bases separated the two germline ends. Germline CDR1 and CDR2: DFQATT and SNEGSKA (reference sequence). The CDR3 spells CSARIGASNQPQHF. CDR3 DNA: TGCAGTGCTAGAATAGGGGCGAGCAATCAGCCCCAGCATTTT.

This clonotype was observed many times. In DNA form, the CDR3 reads TGTGCCAGCAGTGAACAGGGTGGCTATGGCTACACCTTC. This translates into CASSEQGGYGYTF. The chain links TRBV6-5 to TRBJ1-2; D is possibly TRBD1 (6 bases). Germline assignment: CDR1 MNHEY and CDR2 SVGAGI. V lost 5 bases and J 4 bases, leaving 11 bases between the germline ends. The CDR3 has 13 amino acids.

Many counts were recorded for this clonotype. This chain joins TRBV12-3 or TRBV12-4 and TRBJ1-1; the D gene is possibly TRBD1 (6 bases). The CDR3 spans 13 residues. The ends were cut back, 6 bases at V and 7 bases at J, with 15 bases in the middle. In DNA form, the CDR3 reads TGTGCCAGCAGAAGACAGGCTCGGGTTGAAGCTTTCTTT. It translates to CASRRQARVEAFF.

The chain combines TRBV27 with TRBJ2-5, with unresolved D. Per germline, CDR1 MNHEY and CDR2 SMNVEV (reference sequence). The CDR3 consists of 12 residues. The CDR3 nucleotides are TGTGTCCCTCTGGGGTGCCAAGAGACCCAGTACTTC. Amino acids: CVPLGCQETQYF.

Many counts were recorded for this clonotype. The rearrangement links TRBV15 to TRBJ2-7; a possible D gene is TRBD1 (6 bases). The germline gives CDR1 LNHNV, CDR2 YYDKDF (reference sequence). Trimming took off 0 bases at V and 1 base at J, with 7 bases between the two ends. The CDR3 spans 14 residues. The CDR3 loop is CATSRDRGSYEQYV. CDR3 nucleotide sequence: TGTGCCACCAGCAGAGACAGGGGTTCCTACGAGCAGTACGTC.

This clonotype was seen only once. The V call is TRBV30, the J call TRBJ2-2; D is ambiguous. The germline CDR1 and CDR2 sequences are GTSNPN and SVGIG (reference sequence). V shed 2 bases and J shed 1 base, with 5 bases lying between them. The CDR3 runs to 13 residues. As DNA, the CDR3 is TGTGCCTGGAGTAATCAGAACACCGGGGAGCTGTTTTTT. This codes for CAWSNQNTGELFF. Combining the CDR3 with reference TRBV30 and TRBJ2-2 gives the whole variable domain SQTIHQWPATLVQPVGSPLSLECTVEGTSNPNLYWYRQAAGRGLQLLFYSVGIGQISSEVPQNLSASRPQDRQFILSSKKLLLSDSGFYLCAWSNQNTGELFFGEGSRLTVL.

This clonotype was detected ten times or more. CDR3 nucleotide sequence: TGTGCCAGCAGACGCACAGATACGCAGTATTTT. This sequence encodes CASRRTDTQYF. The chain couples TRBV2 to TRBJ2-3, with D uncertain. In germline, CDR1 is SNHLY, CDR2 FYNNEI. V was clipped by 6 bases and J by 1 base, with 2 bases between them. This CDR3 is built from 11 residues.

This clonotype was counted at least ten times. The V gene is TRBV6-2 or TRBV6-3, the J gene TRBJ2-1; D gene ambiguous. The CDR3 length is 14 residues. Germline V gene data show CDR1 as MNHEY and CDR2 as SVGEGT. V shed 7 bases and J shed 7 bases, with 17 bases lying between them. The CDR3 DNA reads TGTGCCAGCACTGCTCATACCCAAAGAAATGAGCAGTTCTTC. It encodes CASTAHTQRNEQFF.

Worth noting for this clonotype: This may arise from a read error, as a much more abundant clone is one base away. V gene TRBV19 combines with J gene TRBJ2-1, with TRBD1 as a possible D gene (6 bases). The CDR3 length is 15 residues. The germline V gene encodes CDR1 LNHDA and CDR2 SQIVND (reference sequence). As DNA, the CDR3 is TGTGCCAGTAAGGATCAGGGGCCCTCCTACAATGGGCAGTTCTTC. Translated, it gives CASKDQGPSYNGQFF.

This clonotype has a handful of counts. This rearrangement joins TRBV20-1 to TRBJ2-3; 7 positions match TRBD2. Germline V gene lookup returns CDR1 DFQATT and CDR2 SNEGSKA (reference sequence). The length of the CDR3 is 12 residues. V lost 1 base and J lost 5; bases outside the gene matches: 0. The CDR3 reads CSARVAGDTQYF. CDR3 coding DNA: TGCAGTGCTAGAGTAGCGGGAGATACGCAGTATTTT.

The chain couples TRBV20-1 to TRBJ1-5, with a possible D match to TRBD1 (5 bases). Germline CDR1 DFQATT, CDR2 SNEGSKA (reference sequence). This CDR3 has 14 residues. V was clipped by 3 bases and J by 2 bases, with 11 bases between them. This CDR3 reads CSASKRDGNQPQHF. As DNA, the CDR3 is TGCAGTGCTAGTAAGAGGGACGGCAATCAGCCCCAGCATTTT.

This clonotype was observed many times. This sequence joins TRBV27 and TRBJ2-7, with D hard to call. CDR3 length equals 15 residues. The V gene's germline CDR1 is MNHEY and CDR2 SMNVEV (reference sequence). V lost 5 bases to trimming and J lost 3 bases, with 17 bases between them. CDR3 DNA: TGTGCCAGCAGTCTAACCGGTTGGAGTGACTACGAGCAGTACTTC. Protein sequence: CASSLTGWSDYEQYF.

Ten or more counts support this clonotype. The V gene is TRBV12-3 or TRBV12-4, the J gene TRBJ2-1; D uncertain. The CDR3 has 12 residues. The V gene lost 3 bases and the J gene lost 6 bases, with 6 bases spanning the gap. The chain's CDR3 is CASSLFFNEQFF. For the CDR3, the DNA is TGTGCCAGCAGTTTGTTTTTCAATGAGCAGTTCTTC.

This clonotype was seen more than once but under ten times. V is TRBV20-1 and J is TRBJ2-1, with D tentatively TRBD2 (6 bases). Looked up from germline, CDR1 is DFQATT and CDR2 is SNEGSKA (reference sequence). The germline V and J ends were trimmed by 6 bases and 10 bases, with 16 bases remaining between them. This CDR3 is built from 12 residues. DNA of the CDR3: TGCAGTGCGAAACAAGGACTATTCGAGCAGTTCTTC. Its translation is CSAKQGLFEQFF.

This clonotype has a count of ten or more. This rearrangement joins TRBV15 to TRBJ2-3; D is perhaps TRBD2 (6 bases). Germline-derived CDR1 and CDR2 are LNHNV and YYDKDF (reference sequence). CDR3 size: 13 residues. V was shortened by 5 bases and J by 0 bases, with 6 bases between the two germline ends. CDR3 nucleotide sequence: TGTGCCACCAGCGGGACTAGCACAGATACGCAGTATTTT. It specifies CATSGTSTDTQYF.

This clonotype was seen ten or more times. The chain links TRBV6-5 to TRBJ2-6; D gene uncertain. Trimming removed 5 bases from V and 4 bases from J, with 24 bases in between. CDR1 and CDR2 (germline): MNHEY, SVGAGI. The CDR3 is made up of 19 amino acids. The CDR3 reads CASSPRPHALTVGANVLTF. CDR3 in DNA: TGTGCCAGCAGTCCAAGGCCACACGCCTTGACGGTGGGGGCCAACGTCCTGACTTTC.

This clonotype occurred many times. The chain combines TRBV29-1 with TRBJ2-7; D not resolved. Germline assignment: CDR1 SQVTM and CDR2 ANQGSEA. The length of the CDR3 is 11 residues. V was trimmed by 7 bases and J by 3 bases, leaving 10 bases between them. The DNA for the CDR3 is TGCAGCGCGATCGTCGGCTACGAGCAGTACGTC. This codes for CSAIVGYEQYV.

This clonotype was recorded at least ten times. The V and J genes are TRBV4-1 and TRBJ2-5; no clear D gene. Germline-derived CDR1 and CDR2 are MGHRA and YSYEKL. The V end lost 1 base, the J end lost 5 bases, and 8 bases lay between the germline ends. This CDR3 is built from 13 residues. The CDR3: CASSQVERETQYF. In DNA, the CDR3 is TGCGCCAGCAGCCAAGTGGAGAGGGAGACCCAGTACTTC.

The rearrangement joins TRBV29-1 to TRBJ2-4; the match to TRBD1 covers 7 bases. After removal of 6 bases from V and 6 bases from J, the junction contained 5 bases not matched to a gene. This CDR3 is built from 12 residues. Germline CDR1 and CDR2: SQVTM and ANQGSEA. The CDR3 DNA follows: TGCAGCGTGAAGGACAGGTCAAACATTCAGTACTTC. Its translation: CSVKDRSNIQYF.

This rearrangement joins TRBV25-1 to TRBJ2-7; no clear D. V was pared by 3 bases and J by 3 bases, with 3 bases between. This CDR3 contains 11 residues. The V gene's germline CDR1 is MGHDK and CDR2 SYGVNS. CDR3 bases: TGTGCCAGCAGTGATCTCTACGAGCAGTACTTC. Translated: CASSDLYEQYF.

This clonotype was recorded many times. The CDR3 region has the DNA TGTGCCACCAGCAGTCCGAAGGGGGCTAGCGGAACCTCTGAGCAGTTCTTC. Amino acids: CATSSPKGASGTSEQFF. This chain connects TRBV15 to TRBJ2-1, with D possibly being TRBD1 or TRBD2 (7 bases each). The CDR3 covers 17 residues. Germline CDR1 LNHNV, CDR2 YYDKDF (reference sequence). Trimming pared 3 bases from V and 9 bases from J, leaving 24 bases between.